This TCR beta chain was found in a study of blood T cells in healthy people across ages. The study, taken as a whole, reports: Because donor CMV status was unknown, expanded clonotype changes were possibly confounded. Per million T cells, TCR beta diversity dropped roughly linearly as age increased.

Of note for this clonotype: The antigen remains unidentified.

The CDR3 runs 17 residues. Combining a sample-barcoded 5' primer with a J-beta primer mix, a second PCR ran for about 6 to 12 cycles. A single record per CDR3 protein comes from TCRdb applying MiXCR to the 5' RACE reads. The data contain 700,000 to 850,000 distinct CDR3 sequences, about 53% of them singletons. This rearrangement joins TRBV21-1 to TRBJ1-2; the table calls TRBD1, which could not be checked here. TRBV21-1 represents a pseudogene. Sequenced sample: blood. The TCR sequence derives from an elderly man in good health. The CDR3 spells CASSKDGRQGTNYGYTF. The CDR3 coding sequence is TGTGCCAGCAGCAAAGATGGGAGGCAGGGGACTAACTATGGCTACACCTTC.